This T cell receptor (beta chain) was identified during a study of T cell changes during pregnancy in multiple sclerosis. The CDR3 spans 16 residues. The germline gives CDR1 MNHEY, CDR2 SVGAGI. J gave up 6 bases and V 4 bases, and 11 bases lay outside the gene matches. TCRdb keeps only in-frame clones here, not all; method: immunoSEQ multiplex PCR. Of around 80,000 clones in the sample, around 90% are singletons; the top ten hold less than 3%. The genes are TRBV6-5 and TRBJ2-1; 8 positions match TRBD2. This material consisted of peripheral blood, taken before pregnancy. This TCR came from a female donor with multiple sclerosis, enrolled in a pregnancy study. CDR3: CASSSPWREVGNEQFF. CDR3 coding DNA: TGTGCCAGCAGTTCCCCTTGGCGGGAGGTAGGCAATGAGCAGTTCTTC.